A single sample is the source of the 7 T cell receptor beta chains below, sequenced in a study of vaccination effects on CD4 cells after COVID-19. An approximately 10-day culture period preceded the isolation of CD4+ T cells. It was between March and December 2020 that the person had a SARS-CoV-2 infection confirmed by PCR. BNT162b2 vaccine or mRNA-1273 vaccine was given to participants in two doses. The data were produced by immunoSEQ multiplex PCR, yet TCRdb's version contains in-frame clones alone and is incomplete. In the table there are nearly 50,000 clones, nearly 75% of which are singletons. No antigen has been identified for these receptors. The sequencing here drew on CD4+ T cells from PBMCs cultured without peptide, taken after COVID-19 vaccination. These receptors all come from a human donor who had a prior SARS-CoV-2 infection.

This clone turned up a few times. The chain couples TRBV5-1 to TRBJ2-5; D is possibly TRBD1 (5 bases). The CDR3 totals 17 residues. V gave up 0 bases and J gave up 1 base, with 16 bases separating them. From germline, CDR1 is SGHRS and CDR2 YFSETQ. CDR3 sequence reads: CASSLGTGAHIQETQYF. Here the CDR3 DNA reads TGCGCCAGCAGCTTGGGAACAGGCGCCCATATCCAAGAGACCCAGTACTTC.

V and J are TRBV4-1 and TRBJ1-4; D may be TRBD1 (6 bases). The germline V gene encodes CDR1 MGHRA and CDR2 YSYEKL. The CDR3 totals 15 residues. Deletions cut 4 bases from V and 0 bases from J, with 9 bases between. The CDR3 nucleotides read TGCGCCAGCAGCCTACAGGGTACAACTAATGAAAAACTGTTTTTT. Protein: CASSLQGTTNEKLFF.

This rearrangement joins TRBV24-1 to TRBJ2-5; D perhaps matches TRBD1 (5 bases). CDR3 length: 11 amino acids. Trimming took off 5 bases at V and 7 bases at J, with 7 bases between the two ends. Germline V gene sequence: CDR1 KGHDR, CDR2 SFDVKD. The CDR3 is CATSGGGTQYF. In DNA, the CDR3 is TGTGCCACCAGTGGGGGCGGGACCCAGTACTTC.

This rearrangement joins TRBV12-3 or TRBV12-4 to TRBJ2-1; D is uncertain. V was pared by 6 bases and J by 2 bases, with 8 bases between. The CDR3 is 13 amino acids. CDR3 residues: CASSPGAYNEQFF. DNA of the CDR3: TGTGCCAGCAGCCCCGGAGCCTACAATGAGCAGTTCTTC.

The gene calls are TRBV5-1 and TRBJ1-1; D perhaps matches TRBD1 (5 bases). Germline V gene sequence: CDR1 SGHRS, CDR2 YFSETQ. The CDR3 runs 15 residues. V gave up 4 bases and J gave up 1 base, with 14 bases separating them. DNA of the CDR3: TGCGCCAGCAGCCCGAAAGACAGAAAGAACACTGAAGCTTTCTTT. It is translated as CASSPKDRKNTEAFF.

This rearrangement joins TRBV19 to TRBJ2-1; 10 bases line up with TRBD2. CDR1 and CDR2 from the germline V gene are LNHDA and SQIVND (reference sequence). The CDR3 runs 15 residues. J was trimmed by 0 bases and V by 6 bases; bases with no gene match: 2. DNA of the CDR3: TGTGCCAGTAGCAGACTAGCGGGCTCCTACAATGAGCAGTTCTTC. It specifies CASSRLAGSYNEQFF.

The rearrangement uses TRBV5-1 and TRBJ2-3; a possible D gene is TRBD1 (5 bases). V was cut by 0 bases and J by 1 base, with 12 bases left in between. Germline V CDR1 and CDR2: SGHRS, YFSETQ. This CDR3 is 16 amino acids long. The CDR3, as DNA: TGCGCCAGCAGCTTGGTCAGGGCCTCAGGCACAGATACGCAGTATTTT. Amino acid sequence: CASSLVRASGTDTQYF.